This TCR beta chain was documented in a study of CD8 T cells in Susac syndrome. Study in general: Of the sequenced Susac syndrome patients, six had active disease and 8 or 9 were in remission.

This clonotype is a singleton in its sample. What it recognizes is unknown. Sequencing of TCR beta was undertaken in CD8+ and CD4+ T cells derived from blood. CDR3 length equals 14 residues. In germline, CDR1 is DFQATT, CDR2 SNEGSKA (reference sequence). Trimming stripped 4 bases from V and 5 bases from J, with 18 bases between. Study-level points and caveats: The CD4+ T cell repertoires, which came from Susac syndrome patients, showed no sign of clonal expansion.

With random hexamers, about 0.5 to 1 ug RNA was reverse transcribed. MiXCR, applied by TCRdb to the immunoSEQ multiplex PCR reads, yields one record per CDR3 protein. The repertoire consists of about 140,000 distinct CDR3 sequences, with 85% to 95% occurring once and the leading ten covering around 0.15%. The clonotype comes from a human donor with Susac syndrome. Input material: CD4+ T cells from PBMCs. The rearrangement links TRBV20-1 to TRBJ2-7; D is possibly TRBD1 (5 bases). CDR3 sequence (DNA): TGCAGTGCTATGGCGGCAGGGCGTAAAAACGAGCAGTACTTC. Encoded protein: CSAMAAGRKNEQYF.